Shown below are 15 T cell receptor beta chains from a single sample sequenced in a study of beta chain features in type 1 diabetes. Every isolated RNA sample was fully reverse transcribed, so sequencing captured expressed TCRB transcripts. Some clones are missing from TCRdb's copy, which holds only in-frame ones; the method was immunoSEQ multiplex PCR. Seen here are 250,000 to 350,000 clones, approximately 15% observed once, and the top ten hold over 5%. The specimen sequenced was central memory CD4+ T cells from blood. Receptors originate from a man aged 25 to 40 in good health.

This clone was found a few times. This sequence joins TRBV4-3 and TRBJ2-7; D is perhaps TRBD1 or TRBD2 (5 bases each). There are 13 residues in the CDR3. Trimming removed 1 base at V and 5 bases at J, with 9 bases between. Germline assignment: CDR1 LGHNA and CDR2 YSLEER. The CDR3 spells CASSQGVGDEQYF. DNA for the CDR3: TGCGCCAGCAGCCAAGGGGTGGGGGACGAGCAGTACTTC.

The chain couples TRBV9 to TRBJ2-2; D may be TRBD1 (6 bases). This CDR3 has 13 amino acids. V was trimmed by 7 bases and J by 1 base, leaving 8 bases between them. The germline V gene has CDR1 SGDLS and CDR2 YYNGEE. DNA for the CDR3: TGTGCCAGCCGGACAGAGAACACCGGGGAGCTGTTTTTT. Encoded protein: CASRTENTGELFF. The full variable domain, its missing parts supplied by reference TRBV9 and TRBJ2-2, is DSGVTQTPKHLITATGQRVTLRCSPRSGDLSVYWYQQSLDQGLQFLIQYYNGEERAKGNILERFSAQQFPDLHSELNLSSLELGDSALYFCASRTENTGELFFGEGSRLTVL.

This chain links TRBV1 with TRBJ2-7; TRBD2, the D gene given by the table, was not confirmed from the DNA. TRBV1 is a recognized pseudogene. This CDR3 has 13 amino acids. CDR3 in amino acids: CTSTRTASYEQYV. CDR3 in DNA: TGCACCAGCACGAGGACTGCCTCCTACGAGCAGTACGTC.

As to this clone: The sample holds other DNA sequences that translate to the same CDR3. V is TRBV11-3 and J is TRBJ2-6, with D hard to call. This CDR3 is 13 amino acids long. Germline CDR1 is SGHNT and CDR2 is YENEEA. V lost 6 bases to trimming and J lost 4 bases, with 7 bases between them. The CDR3 spells CASSPSGANVLTF. The CDR3 DNA sequence: TGTGCCAGCAGTCCCTCAGGGGCCAACGTCCTGACTTTC.

This clone came up a few times. V is TRBV4-3 and J is TRBJ1-1; perhaps TRBD1 as D (5 bases). The length of the CDR3 is 14 residues. CDR1 is LGHNA and CDR2 is YSLEER in the germline V gene. Trimming took 6 bases from V and 1 from J, leaving 12 bases between them. CDR3 loop: CASRGLTTNTEAFF. CDR3 in DNA: TGCGCCAGCAGGGGACTGACGACGAACACTGAAGCTTTCTTT.

The DNA for the CDR3 is TGTGCCAGCAGCTTGTTAGGCGGGGACGGCACTGAAGCTTTCTTT. It translates to CASSLLGGDGTEAFF. This chain connects TRBV5-4 to TRBJ1-1; a weak D match, TRBD1 (5 bases). Trimming shortened V by 1 base and J by 4 bases, and 14 bases separated the two germline ends. Germline V gene data show CDR1 as SGHNT and CDR2 as YYREEE (reference sequence). The CDR3 totals 15 residues.

The chain is built from TRBV6-5 and TRBJ2-5, with no clear D. This CDR3 is 14 amino acids long. Per the germline V gene, CDR1 is MNHEY and CDR2 is SVGAGI. V lost 10 bases to trimming and J lost 5 bases, with 20 bases between them. The chain's CDR3 is CATSRYRLSETQYF. CDR3 nucleotides: TGTGCCACCAGCAGGTACCGGTTATCGGAGACCCAGTACTTC.

Only a few counts were recorded for this clone. The rearrangement links TRBV7-2 to TRBJ2-3; D is possibly TRBD1 (5 bases). Trimming took 3 bases from V and 0 from J, leaving 10 bases between them. CDR3 size: 15 residues. The germline CDR1 and CDR2 sequences are SGHTA and FQGNSA. The CDR3 sequence: CASSLWGLSTDTQYF. In DNA form, the CDR3 reads TGTGCCAGCAGCTTGTGGGGCCTTAGCACAGATACGCAGTATTTT.

The J gene is TRBJ2-2, the V gene TRBV5-1, with 9 bases fitting TRBD1. The CDR3 is 15 amino acids. Germline trimming cut 2 bases from V and 3 bases from J; bases unmatched to any gene: 2. Per the germline V gene, CDR1 is SGHRS and CDR2 is YFSETQ. As DNA, the CDR3 is TGCGCCAGCAGCTTACGGACAGGGGACACCGGGGAGCTGTTTTTT. Protein product: CASSLRTGDTGELFF.

There are a few counts of this clone. J is TRBJ2-3 and V is TRBV2, with D tentatively TRBD2 (7 bases). Germline loops: CDR1 SNHLY, CDR2 FYNNEI. The CDR3 totals 14 residues. Trimming removed 8 bases from V and 0 bases from J, with 12 bases in between. The CDR3 DNA reads TGTGCCAGCGGGAGGGACACTAGCACAGATACGCAGTATTTT. This sequence encodes CASGRDTSTDTQYF.

This clone has more than one count but fewer than ten. V and J are TRBV6-5 and TRBJ1-2; D unclear. Germline V gene lookup returns CDR1 MNHEY and CDR2 SVGAGI. Trimming shortened V by 7 bases and J by 8 bases, and 17 bases separated the two germline ends. The CDR3 length is 13 residues. The CDR3 DNA reads as TGTGCCAGCAACCAAAGGGATTTAGAAGGCTACACCTTC. This codes for CASNQRDLEGYTF.

This sequence joins TRBV25-1 and TRBJ1-1; unclear D gene. V dropped 2 bases and J dropped 4 bases, with 5 bases sitting between them. The germline V gene encodes CDR1 MGHDK and CDR2 SYGVNS. The CDR3 is 12 residues long. This CDR3 is CASSETPTEAFF. For the CDR3, the DNA is TGTGCCAGCAGTGAAACCCCCACTGAAGCTTTCTTT.

This clone was observed a few times. The chain couples TRBV27 to TRBJ1-2, with D perhaps matching TRBD1 (5 bases). Between the trimmed V and J ends, which lost 2 bases and 6 bases, there was a span of 10 bases. The CDR3 has 13 amino acids. Germline V gives CDR1 MNHEY, CDR2 SMNVEV (reference sequence). For the CDR3, the DNA is TGTGCCAGCAGTTTAGGGAGGGGTAATGGCTACACCTTC. Its protein product is CASSLGRGNGYTF.

This clone came up a few times. V gene TRBV11-3 combines with J gene TRBJ2-3, with D tentatively TRBD2 (6 bases). The V and J ends lost 5 bases and 1 base respectively, with 13 bases between them. In germline, CDR1 is SGHNT, CDR2 YENEEA. This CDR3 has 15 residues. CDR3: CASSPSGLGTDTQYF. The CDR3 DNA is TGTGCCAGCAGCCCCTCGGGACTCGGCACAGATACGCAGTATTTT.

The chain is built from TRBV9 and TRBJ1-2, with unresolved D. V lost 1 base to trimming and J lost 1 base, with 5 bases between them. The CDR3 totals 13 residues. The germline CDR1 and CDR2 sequences are SGDLS and YYNGEE. The CDR3 loop reads CASSVWGNYGYTF. The CDR3 DNA reads TGTGCCAGCAGCGTATGGGGTAACTATGGCTACACCTTC.